This entry is about one T cell receptor beta chain. Its antigen is still unknown. The data are from a study of shared clonotypes between healthy human individuals. Study summary: CD4 naive and memory got three plates each, CD8 naive two, CD8 memory one. Regarding the study as a whole: Few donors limited the genetic and exposure-history diversity represented.

The V gene's germline CDR1 is SGHRS and CDR2 YFSETQ. The CDR3 totals 16 residues. Trimming removed 0 bases from V and 1 base from J, with 12 bases in between. Repertoires were generated with immunoSEQ multiplex PCR, while TCRdb's copy carries only in-frame clones and drops some. The repertoire holds roughly 120,000 clones, about two thirds seen once, with around 24% in the top ten. The sequence was obtained from a woman aged 25 to 45 in good health. V usage is TRBV5-1 and J usage is TRBJ2-3; D assignment may be TRBD1 or TRBD2 (5 bases each). The sequenced sample was memory CD8+ T cells sorted from blood. Subset indicated: CD45RO+ cells pooled with CCR7-negative TemRA cells. The CDR3 reads CASSLAWDGRTDTQYF. CDR3 DNA sequence: TGCGCCAGCAGCTTGGCCTGGGACGGACGCACAGATACGCAGTATTTT.